These 8 T cell receptor beta chains were all obtained from the same sample, sequenced in a study of blood T cell repertoires in COVID-19. Method: immunoSEQ multiplex PCR; TCRdb's copy keeps in-frame clones and lacks some. The table has 190,000 or so clones, 88% seen once. The sequenced sample consisted of peripheral blood. The receptors shown here come from a woman under 40 with acute or convalescent COVID-19.

The chain uses TRBV5-6 and TRBJ1-2; weak D call: TRBD1 (6 bases). The germline V and J ends were trimmed by 0 bases and 2 bases, with 8 bases remaining between them. This CDR3 has 14 residues. The germline CDR1 and CDR2 sequences are SGHDT and YYEEEE. The CDR3 sequence is CASSLARGNYGYTF. The CDR3 DNA reads as TGTGCCAGCAGCTTGGCCAGGGGAAACTATGGCTACACCTTC.

The rearrangement joins TRBV29-1 to TRBJ2-7, with D perhaps matching TRBD2 (5 bases). CDR1 SQVTM and CDR2 ANQGSEA come from the germline V gene. The germline V and J ends were trimmed by 7 bases and 6 bases, with 19 bases remaining between them. CDR3 length equals 13 residues. In DNA, the CDR3 is TGCAGCGCCGGCGGGCCCGGGTCGGGCGAGCAGTACTTC. This sequence encodes CSAGGPGSGEQYF.

This chain joins TRBV20-1 and TRBJ1-2, with D perhaps TRBD1 (5 bases). The germline CDR1 and CDR2 sequences are DFQATT and SNEGSKA (reference sequence). The CDR3 totals 11 residues. The ends were cut back, 7 bases at V and 2 bases at J, with 8 bases in the middle. The DNA of the CDR3 is TGCAGTGAGACAGAAAACTATGGCTACACCTTC. Encoded protein: CSETENYGYTF.

The V call is TRBV9, the J call TRBJ2-3; tentative D call: TRBD2 (6 bases). The CDR3 is 14 amino acids. V lost 4 bases, J lost 12 bases, and 21 bases lay in between. The germline V gene encodes CDR1 SGDLS and CDR2 YYNGEE. CDR3 loop: CASSSSETWEIQYF. DNA of the CDR3: TGTGCCAGCAGCTCTAGCGAGACCTGGGAAATCCAGTATTTT.

CDR3 residues: CASSVSALSRQPQHF. The CDR3 bases are TGTGCCAGTAGCGTAAGCGCCCTGAGTCGTCAGCCCCAGCATTTT. The chain joins TRBV19 to TRBJ1-5; no clear D gene. The V and J ends lost 6 bases and 6 bases respectively, with 18 bases between them. This CDR3 comprises 15 residues. Germline V lookup: CDR1 LNHDA, CDR2 SQIVND (reference sequence).

The chain recombines TRBV30 with TRBJ1-1, with 9 bases that match TRBD1. Germline assignment: CDR1 GTSNPN and CDR2 SVGIG (reference sequence). The CDR3 length is 13 residues. With 5 bases clipped from V and 4 bases from J, the junction kept 5 bases outside the gene matches. This CDR3 is CAWRTGDPTEAFF. The CDR3, as DNA: TGTGCCTGGCGGACAGGGGATCCCACTGAAGCTTTCTTT.

A word on this clone: The same CDR3 arises from other DNA sequences in this sample as well. The V and J genes are TRBV28 and TRBJ1-2, with D unresolved. This CDR3 contains 12 residues. V was pared by 2 bases and J by 5 bases, with 6 bases between. CDR1 and CDR2 from the germline V gene are MDHEN and SYDVKM. The CDR3 DNA sequence: TGTGCCAGCAGTTTAGGAGGGTATGGCTACACCTTC. Translating gives CASSLGGYGYTF.

This chain joins TRBV7-9 and TRBJ2-7; TRBD1 is a possible D gene (6 bases). The CDR3 contains 12 residues. Germline CDR1 reads SEHNR; CDR2 reads FQNEAQ (reference sequence). V gave up 9 bases and J gave up 6 bases, with 15 bases separating them. The CDR3 DNA reads as TGTGCCAGTGGGACACAGGTCTCCGAGCAGTACTTC. It encodes CASGTQVSEQYF.